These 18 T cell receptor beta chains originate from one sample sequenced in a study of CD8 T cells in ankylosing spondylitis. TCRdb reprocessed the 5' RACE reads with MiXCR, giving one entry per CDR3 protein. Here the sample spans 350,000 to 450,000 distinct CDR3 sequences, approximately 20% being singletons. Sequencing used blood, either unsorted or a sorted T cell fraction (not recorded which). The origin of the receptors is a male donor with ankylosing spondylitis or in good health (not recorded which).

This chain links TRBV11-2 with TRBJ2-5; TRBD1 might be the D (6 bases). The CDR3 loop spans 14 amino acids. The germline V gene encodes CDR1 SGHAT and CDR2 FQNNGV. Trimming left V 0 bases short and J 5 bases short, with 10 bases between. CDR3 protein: CASSLDSGDETQYF. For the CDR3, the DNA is TGTGCCAGCAGCTTAGATTCAGGGGACGAGACCCAGTACTTC.

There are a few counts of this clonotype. DNA for the CDR3: TGCAGTGCTAGCGGGGCCCCCTGGGAGACCCAGTACTTC. It specifies CSASGAPWETQYF. This chain uses TRBV20-1 with TRBJ2-5, with D possibly called TRBD1 or TRBD2 (5 bases each). V lost 3 bases and J lost 5, with 13 bases in between. Germline lookup yields CDR1 DFQATT and CDR2 SNEGSKA (reference sequence). The length of the CDR3 is 13 residues.

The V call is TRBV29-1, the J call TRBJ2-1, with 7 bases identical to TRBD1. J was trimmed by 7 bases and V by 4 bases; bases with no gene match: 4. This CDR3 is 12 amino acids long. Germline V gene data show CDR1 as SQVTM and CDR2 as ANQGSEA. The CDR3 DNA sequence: TGCAGCGTTGGGACAGGAACAAATGAGCAGTTCTTC. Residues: CSVGTGTNEQFF.

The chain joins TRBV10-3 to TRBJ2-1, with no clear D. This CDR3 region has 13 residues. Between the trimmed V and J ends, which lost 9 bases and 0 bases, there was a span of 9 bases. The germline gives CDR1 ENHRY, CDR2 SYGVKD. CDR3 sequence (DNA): TGTGCCATTGGACCCTCCTCCTACAATGAGCAGTTCTTC. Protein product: CAIGPSSYNEQFF.

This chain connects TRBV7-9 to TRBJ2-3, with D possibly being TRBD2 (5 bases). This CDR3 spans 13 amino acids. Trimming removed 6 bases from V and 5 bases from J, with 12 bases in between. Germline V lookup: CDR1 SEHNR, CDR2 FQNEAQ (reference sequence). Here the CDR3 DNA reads TGTGCCAGCAGGGAGGTTGCGGGAGATACGCAGTATTTT. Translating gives CASREVAGDTQYF. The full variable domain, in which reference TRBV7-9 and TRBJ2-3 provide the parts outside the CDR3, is DTGVSQNPRHKITKRGQNVTFRCDPISEHNRLYWYRQTLGQGPEFLTYFQNEAQLEKSRLLSDRFSAERPKGSFSTLEIQRTEQGDSAMYLCASREVAGDTQYFGPGTRLTVL.

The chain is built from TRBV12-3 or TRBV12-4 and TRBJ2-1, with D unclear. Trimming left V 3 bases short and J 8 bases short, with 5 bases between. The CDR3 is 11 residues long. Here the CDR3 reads CASSFVHEQFF. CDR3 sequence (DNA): TGTGCCAGCAGTTTTGTCCATGAGCAGTTCTTC.

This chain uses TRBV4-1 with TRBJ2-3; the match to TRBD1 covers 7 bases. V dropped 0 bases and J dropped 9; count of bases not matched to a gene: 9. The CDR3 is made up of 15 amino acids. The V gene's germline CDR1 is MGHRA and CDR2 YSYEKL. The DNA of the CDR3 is TGCGCCAGCAGCCAAGAAATTTTAGGGGGCCCCACGCAGTATTTT. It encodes CASSQEILGGPTQYF.

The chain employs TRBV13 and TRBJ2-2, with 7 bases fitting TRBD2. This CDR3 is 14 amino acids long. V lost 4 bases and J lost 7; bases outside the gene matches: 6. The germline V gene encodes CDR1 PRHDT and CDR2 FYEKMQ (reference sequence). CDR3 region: CASSSLASGGELFF. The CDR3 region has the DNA TGTGCCAGCAGCTCACTAGCGTCGGGCGGGGAGCTGTTTTTT.

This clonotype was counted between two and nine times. The CDR3 DNA reads TGTGCCAGCAGTAACCGGGACAGGTTCTACGAGCAGTACTTC. This translates into CASSNRDRFYEQYF. The chain employs TRBV6-4 and TRBJ2-7; 8 bases are a match to TRBD1. Germline-derived CDR1 and CDR2 are MRHNA and SNTAGT. V was pared by 5 bases and J by 3 bases, with 6 bases of the junction left unmatched. This CDR3 has 14 amino acids.

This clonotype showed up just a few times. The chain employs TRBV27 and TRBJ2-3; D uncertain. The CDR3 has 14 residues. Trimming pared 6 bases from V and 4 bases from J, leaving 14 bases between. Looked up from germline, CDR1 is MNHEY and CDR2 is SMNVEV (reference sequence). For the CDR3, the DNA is TGTGCCAGCAGCTCGCGTGGGTATGCAGATACGCAGTATTTT. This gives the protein CASSSRGYADTQYF.

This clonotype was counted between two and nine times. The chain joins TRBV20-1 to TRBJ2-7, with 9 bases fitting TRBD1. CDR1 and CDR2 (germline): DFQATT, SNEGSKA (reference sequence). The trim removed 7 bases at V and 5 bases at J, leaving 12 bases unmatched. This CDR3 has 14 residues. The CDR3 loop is CSVTYRDRENEQYF. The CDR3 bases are TGCAGTGTTACATACCGGGACAGGGAAAACGAGCAGTACTTC.

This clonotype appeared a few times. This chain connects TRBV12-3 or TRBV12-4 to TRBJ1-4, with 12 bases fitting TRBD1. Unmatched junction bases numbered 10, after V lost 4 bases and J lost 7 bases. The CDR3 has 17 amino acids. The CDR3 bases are TGTGCCAGCAGTTGGCGAGGGGACAGGGGGCAGAGTGAAAAACTGTTTTTT. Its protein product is CASSWRGDRGQSEKLFF.

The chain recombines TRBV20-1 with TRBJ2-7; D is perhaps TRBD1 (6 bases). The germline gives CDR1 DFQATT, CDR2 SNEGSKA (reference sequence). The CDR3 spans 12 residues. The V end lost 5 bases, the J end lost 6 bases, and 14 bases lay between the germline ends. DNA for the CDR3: TGCAGTGCTCAAGAGACAGGAGTCGAGCAGTACTTC. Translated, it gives CSAQETGVEQYF.

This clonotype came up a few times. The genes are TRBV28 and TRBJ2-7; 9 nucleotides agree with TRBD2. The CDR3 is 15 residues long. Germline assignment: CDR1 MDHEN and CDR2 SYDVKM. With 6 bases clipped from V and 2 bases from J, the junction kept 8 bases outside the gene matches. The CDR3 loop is CASSYSGGQAYEQYF. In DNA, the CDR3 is TGTGCCAGCAGCTATAGCGGGGGTCAAGCCTACGAGCAGTACTTC.

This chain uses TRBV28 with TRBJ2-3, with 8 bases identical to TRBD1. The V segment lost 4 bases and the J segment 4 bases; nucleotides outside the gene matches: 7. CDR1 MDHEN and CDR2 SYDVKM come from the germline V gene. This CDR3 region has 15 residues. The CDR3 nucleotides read TGTGCCAGCAGTTCTCCGGGACAGGAATCAGATACGCAGTATTTT. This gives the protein CASSSPGQESDTQYF.

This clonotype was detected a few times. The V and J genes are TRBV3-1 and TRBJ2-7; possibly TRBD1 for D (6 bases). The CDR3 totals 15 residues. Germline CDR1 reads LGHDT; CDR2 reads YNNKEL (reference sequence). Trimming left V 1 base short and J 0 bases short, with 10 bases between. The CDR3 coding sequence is TGTGCCAGCAGCCAAGGGCAGGACAGCTCCTACGAGCAGTACTTC. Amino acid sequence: CASSQGQDSSYEQYF.

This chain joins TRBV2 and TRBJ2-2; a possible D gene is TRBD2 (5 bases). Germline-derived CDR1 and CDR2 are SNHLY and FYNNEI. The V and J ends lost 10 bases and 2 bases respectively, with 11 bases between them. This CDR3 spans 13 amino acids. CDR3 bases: TGTGCCAAAGAGGGTAGTAACACCGGGGAGCTGTTTTTT. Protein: CAKEGSNTGELFF.

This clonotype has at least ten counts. The CDR3 region has the DNA TGTGCCACCAGCAAGGGGGCCGGACAGGCGCCGAAAGGGGACTATGGCTACACCTTC. This encodes CATSKGAGQAPKGDYGYTF. The genes are TRBV15 and TRBJ1-2; 7 bases fit TRBD1. V was pared by 4 bases and J by 3 bases, with 20 bases of the junction left unmatched. This CDR3 contains 19 residues. The germline CDR1 and CDR2 sequences are LNHNV and YYDKDF (reference sequence).